Listed below are T cell receptor beta chains from one sample, sequenced in a study. In TCRdb, the 5' RACE reads were re-called with MiXCR into one record per CDR3 protein. The sample includes 35,000 to 50,000 distinct CDR3 sequences, roughly 21% seen only once; the top ten take under 5%. The sequencing input was Tregs sorted from blood. The receptor source for this set is a female donor with breast cancer. CDR3s include the opening cysteine and the closing phenylalanine or tryptophan. D genes are given only for firm matches. Not every row has a clone size; where given, it reads once, few, many or a size class.

D	V	size	J	length	CDR3	DNA
.	TRBV9	.	TRBJ2-1	14	CASSDLNTYNGQFF	TGTGCCAGCAGCGACCTAAACACGTACAATGGGCAGTTCTTC
.	TRBV7-6	many	TRBJ2-7	15	CASSLLSGVPYEQYF	TGTGCCAGCAGCTTACTTAGCGGAGTACCCTACGAGCAGTACTTC
.	TRBV4-2	many	TRBJ1-1	14	CASSQRRGAAEAFF	TGTGCCAGCAGCCAAAGGAGAGGGGCGGCTGAAGCTTTCTTT
.	TRBV3-1	few	TRBJ1-3	15	CASSQGGAGSDTIYF	TGTGCCAGCAGCCAAGGAGGGGCAGGTTCAGACACCATATATTTT
TRBD1	TRBV29-1	many	TRBJ1-1	14	CSQQGIKTNTEAFF	TGCAGCCAACAGGGGATAAAGACGAACACTGAAGCTTTCTTT
.	TRBV5-1	.	TRBJ1-4	14	CASSLGRGFEKLFF	TGCGCCAGCAGCTTGGGCAGGGGATTTGAAAAACTGTTTTTT
.	TRBV4-1	few	TRBJ2-7	14	CASSQDKGYYEQYF	TGCGCCAGCAGCCAAGATAAGGGGTACTACGAGCAGTACTTC
.	TRBV7-2	many	TRBJ2-1	15	CASSYIAASYNEQFF	TGTGCCAGCAGCTACATAGCGGCGTCCTACAATGAGCAGTTCTTC
.	TRBV3-1	many	TRBJ2-1	18	CASTPESVGTQAYNEQFF	TGTGCCAGCACTCCTGAATCGGTCGGGACACAAGCCTACAATGAGCAGTTCTTC
.	TRBV7-3	few	TRBJ2-3	13	CASSLLTSDTQYF	TGTGCCAGCAGCCTGCTGACATCTGATACGCAGTATTTT
.	TRBV5-1	many	TRBJ2-6	13	CASMGSGANVLTF	TGCGCCAGCATGGGCTCTGGGGCCAACGTCCTGACTTTC
TRBD2	TRBV12-3/TRBV12-4	many	TRBJ2-1	12	CASSSLSGKQFF	TGTGCCAGCAGTTCCCTAAGCGGGAAGCAGTTCTTC
TRBD2	TRBV20-1	many	TRBJ2-7	13	CSAGSGRVYEQYF	TGCAGTGCGGGTAGCGGGAGGGTCTACGAGCAGTACTTC
.	TRBV20-1	few	TRBJ1-5	15	CSARDPGIGNQPQHF	TGCAGTGCTAGAGATCCGGGTATTGGCAATCAGCCCCAGCATTTT
.	TRBV9	.	TRBJ1-1	15	CASSGLTVRNTEAFF	TGTGCCAGCAGCGGACTGACAGTGAGGAACACTGAAGCTTTCTTT
.	TRBV5-6	many	TRBJ2-7	14	CASSRSGRLYEQYF	TGTGCCAGCAGCCGATCGGGCAGATTATACGAGCAGTACTTC
TRBD1	TRBV7-3	few	TRBJ2-1	14	CASSQTGSYNEQFF	TGTGCCAGCAGCCAGACAGGGTCCTACAATGAGCAGTTCTTC
TRBD1	TRBV5-1	.	TRBJ2-7	14	CTSSFGTGSYEQYF	TGCACCAGCAGCTTTGGGACAGGGTCATACGAGCAGTACTTC
TRBD1	TRBV5-1	.	TRBJ2-3	16	CASSYLRQGSTDTQYF	TGCGCCAGCAGCTATTTAAGACAGGGGAGCACAGATACGCAGTATTTT
.	TRBV3-1	.	TRBJ2-7	12	CASSPGIYEQYF	TGTGCCAGCAGTCCAGGAATCTACGAGCAGTACTTC
.	TRBV27	.	TRBJ1-6	16	CASSLSRSSYNSPLHF	TGTGCCAGCAGTTTATCGAGGAGCTCCTATAATTCACCCCTCCACTTT
.	TRBV11-2	.	TRBJ1-6	14	CASRWPADNSPLHF	TGTGCCAGCAGGTGGCCGGCAGATAATTCACCCCTCCACTTT
TRBD1	TRBV20-1	many	TRBJ1-4	13	CSAEQTGDEKLFF	TGCAGTGCTGAACAGACAGGGGATGAAAAACTGTTTTTT